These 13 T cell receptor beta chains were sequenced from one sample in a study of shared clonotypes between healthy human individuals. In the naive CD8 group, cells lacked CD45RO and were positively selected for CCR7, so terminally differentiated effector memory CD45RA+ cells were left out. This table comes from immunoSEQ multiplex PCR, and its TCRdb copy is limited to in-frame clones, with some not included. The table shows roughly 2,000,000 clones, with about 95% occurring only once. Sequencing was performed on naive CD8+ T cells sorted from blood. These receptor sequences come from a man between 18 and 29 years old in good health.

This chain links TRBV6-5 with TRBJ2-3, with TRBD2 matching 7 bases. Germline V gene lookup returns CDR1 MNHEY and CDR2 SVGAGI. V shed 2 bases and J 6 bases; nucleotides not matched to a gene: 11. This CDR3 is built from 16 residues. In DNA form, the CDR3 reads TGTGCCAGCAGTTACGCATTGGCGGGAGAAGACGATACGCAGTATTTT. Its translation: CASSYALAGEDDTQYF.

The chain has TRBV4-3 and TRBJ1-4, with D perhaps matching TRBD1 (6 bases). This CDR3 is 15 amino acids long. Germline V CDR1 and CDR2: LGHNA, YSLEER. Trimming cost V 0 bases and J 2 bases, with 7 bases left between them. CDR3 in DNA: TGCGCCAGCAGCCAAGATAGGGGGACTAATGAAAAACTGTTTTTT. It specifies CASSQDRGTNEKLFF.

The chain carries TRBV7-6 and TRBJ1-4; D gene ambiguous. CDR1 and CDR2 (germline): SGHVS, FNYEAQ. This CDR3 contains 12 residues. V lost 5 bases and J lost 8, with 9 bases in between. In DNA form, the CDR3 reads TGTGCCAGCAGCCCAGAGGGCGAAAAACTGTTTTTT. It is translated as CASSPEGEKLFF.

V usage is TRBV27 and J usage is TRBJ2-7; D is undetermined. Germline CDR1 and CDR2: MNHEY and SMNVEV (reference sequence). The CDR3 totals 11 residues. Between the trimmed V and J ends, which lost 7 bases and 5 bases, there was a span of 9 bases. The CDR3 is CASISGHEQYF. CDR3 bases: TGTGCCAGCATTTCCGGACACGAGCAGTACTTC.

The CDR3 nucleotides are TGTGCCAGCAGCTCCCTGGACAGGGGGCTATACGAGCAGTACTTC. Its protein is CASSSLDRGLYEQYF. The chain joins TRBV7-8 to TRBJ2-7; 11 bases map to TRBD1. The CDR3 sequence is 15 residues long. The V gene end was trimmed by 4 bases and the J gene end by 4 bases; junction bases not matched to a gene: 6. Germline-derived CDR1 and CDR2 are SGHVS and FQNEAQ.

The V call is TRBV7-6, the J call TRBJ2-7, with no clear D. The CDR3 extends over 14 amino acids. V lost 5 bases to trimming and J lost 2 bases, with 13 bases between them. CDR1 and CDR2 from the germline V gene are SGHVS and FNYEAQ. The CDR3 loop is CASSPKLGAYEQYF. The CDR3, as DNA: TGTGCCAGCAGCCCCAAATTAGGTGCCTACGAGCAGTACTTC.

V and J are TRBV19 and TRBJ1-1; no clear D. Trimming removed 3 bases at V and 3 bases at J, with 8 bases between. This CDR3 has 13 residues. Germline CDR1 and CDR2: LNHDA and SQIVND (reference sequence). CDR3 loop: CASSILQDTEAFF. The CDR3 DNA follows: TGTGCCAGTAGTATCCTTCAGGACACTGAAGCTTTCTTT.

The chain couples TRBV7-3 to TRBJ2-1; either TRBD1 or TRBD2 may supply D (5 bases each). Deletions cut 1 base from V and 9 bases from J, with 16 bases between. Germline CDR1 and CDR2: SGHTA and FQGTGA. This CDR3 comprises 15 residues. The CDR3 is CASSLNPGRVGEQFF. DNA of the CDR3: TGTGCCAGCAGCTTAAATCCAGGGAGAGTAGGTGAGCAGTTCTTC. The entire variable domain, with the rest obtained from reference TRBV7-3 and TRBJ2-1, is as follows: GAGVSQTPSNKVTEKGKYVELRCDPISGHTALYWYRQSLGQGPEFLIYFQGTGAADDSGLPNDRFFAVRPEGSVSTLKIQRTERGDSAVYLCASSLNPGRVGEQFFGPGTRLTVL.

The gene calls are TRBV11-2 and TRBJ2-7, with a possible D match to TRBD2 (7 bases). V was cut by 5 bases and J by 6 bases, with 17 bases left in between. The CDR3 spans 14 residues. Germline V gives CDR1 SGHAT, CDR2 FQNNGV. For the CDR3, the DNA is TGTGCCAGCAGCCCGGGGGCGGGAGTCCTCGAGCAGTACTTC. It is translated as CASSPGAGVLEQYF.

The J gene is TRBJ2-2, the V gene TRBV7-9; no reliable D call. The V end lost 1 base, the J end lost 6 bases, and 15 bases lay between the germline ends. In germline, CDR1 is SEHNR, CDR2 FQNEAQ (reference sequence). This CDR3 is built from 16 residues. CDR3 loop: CASSLVVRQSAGELFF. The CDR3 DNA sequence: TGTGCCAGCAGCTTAGTGGTCCGGCAGTCGGCCGGGGAGCTGTTTTTT. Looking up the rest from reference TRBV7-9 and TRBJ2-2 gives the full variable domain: DTGVSQNPRHKITKRGQNVTFRCDPISEHNRLYWYRQTLGQGPEFLTYFQNEAQLEKSRLLSDRFSAERPKGSFSTLEIQRTEQGDSAMYLCASSLVVRQSAGELFFGEGSRLTVL.

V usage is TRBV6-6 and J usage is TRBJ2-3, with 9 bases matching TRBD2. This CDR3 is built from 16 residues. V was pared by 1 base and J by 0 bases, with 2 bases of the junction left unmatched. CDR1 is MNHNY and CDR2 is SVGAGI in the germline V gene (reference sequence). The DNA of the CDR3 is TGTGCCAGCAGTTACTGGCTAGCGGGGAGCACAGATACGCAGTATTTT. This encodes CASSYWLAGSTDTQYF.

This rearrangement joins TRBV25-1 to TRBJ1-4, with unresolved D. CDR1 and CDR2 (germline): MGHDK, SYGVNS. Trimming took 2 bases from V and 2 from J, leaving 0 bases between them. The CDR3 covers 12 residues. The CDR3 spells CASSETNEKLFF. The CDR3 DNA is TGTGCCAGCAGTGAAACTAATGAAAAACTGTTTTTT.

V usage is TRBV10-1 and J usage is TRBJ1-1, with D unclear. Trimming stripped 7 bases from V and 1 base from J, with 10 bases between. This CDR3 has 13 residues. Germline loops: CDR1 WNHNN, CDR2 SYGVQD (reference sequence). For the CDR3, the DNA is TGCGCCAGCAATCTCTCCCCGAACACTGAAGCTTTCTTT. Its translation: CASNLSPNTEAFF.